This record concerns one T cell receptor beta chain sequence. It lacks a known antigen. The CDR3 contains 19 residues, cysteine and phenylalanine counted. No DNA sequence is on record. From a lookup of the germline V gene, CDR1 and CDR2 are SGHVS and FNYEAQ. The sample comes from a study of T cells expressing NK-cell markers (dated by TCRdb to the early 2020s). The study in broad terms: In sorted CD3+CD56+NKG2C+, CD3+CD56+NKG2C- and CD3+CD56-NKG2C+ T-cell subsets from about 8 donors, TCR beta-chain repertoires were profiled. Libraries were sequenced as 2 x 150 bp reads on Illumina HiSeq 2000/2500, MiSeq or NextSeq. Of the eight sequenced donors, seven were found to be HCMV-seropositive and one was found to be HCMV-seronegative. Randomly selected healthy volunteers, three men and five women, were used as the eight sequenced donors.

Sequencer: Illumina HiSeq 2000. TCR beta cDNA libraries were prepared using 5'RACE template switching, which introduced a universal primer site and unique molecular identifiers. Priming for cDNA synthesis came from the TCR beta constant segment, and two successive PCR amplification steps followed. As for how the authors treated the data: Reads were demultiplexed and grouped by UMI with MIGEC, and clonotypes were assembled and quantified with MiTCR. To exclude erroneous sequences, any TCR cDNA sequence not supported by at least two reads was discarded. Downstream repertoire analysis used the tcR package, and clonotypes were matched across fractions by CDR3 nucleotide sequence plus V segment. VDJmatch was used to annotate antigen specificity against VDJdb, with one amino acid substitution in CDR3 permitted. After TCRdb reprocessed the reads, each CDR3 protein sequence was kept as one row, without DNA. TCRdb, not the authors, supplied the V and J calls. The sample's records list approximately 380,000 distinct CDR3 sequences. The ten largest clonotypes hold roughly 5.5% of the sample.

What the work shows at the level of the full study, not this receptor alone: It remained unclear whether the expanded NKG2C-expressing T cell clones were specific for HCMV antigens. Those dominant clonotypes were again the most abundant among CD3+CD56-NKG2C+ cells in a handful of donors, at roughly 28.3-60.1%. In over five donors, the dominant CD3+CD56+NKG2C+ clonotypes were among the top 10 CD8+ clonotypes and accounted for roughly 1.0-7.5% of CD8+ T cells.

To determine HCMV serostatus, a commercial ELISA kit was used to detect HCMV-specific IgG in serum. Peripheral blood mononuclear cells were isolated from blood by Ficoll density gradient centrifugation. Sequenced material: blood T cells: a sorted CD56 or NKG2C T cell subset, CD4+ or CD8+ T cells, or bulk PBMC T cells (not recorded which). This TCR was recovered from a man aged 18 to 69 in good health. The chain is assembled from TRBV7-6 and TRBJ1-4; the D call of TRBD1 rests on TCRdb alone, since no DNA is present to check it. The CDR3 reads CASSLWIRGQGAFYEKLFF. Supplemented by the reference TRBV7-6 and TRBJ1-4 proteins around the CDR3, the complete variable domain is GAGVSQSPRYKVTKRGQDVALRCDPISGHVSLYWYRQALGQGPEFLTYFNYEAQQDKSGLPNDRFSAERPEGSISTLTIQRTEQRDSAMYRCASSLWIRGQGAFYEKLFFGSGTQLSVL.